This TCR beta chain is from a study of cytomegalovirus exposure and HLA in healthy donors. Method: immunoSEQ multiplex PCR; TCRdb's copy keeps in-frame clones and lacks some. The sample lists some 65,000 clones; approximately 94% were seen once. Germline V CDR1 and CDR2: MNHNS, SASEGT. Trimming took 5 bases from V and 0 from J, leaving 11 bases between them. CDR3 length equals 14 residues. The clonotype originates from a man aged 18-30 years in good health and CMV-seropositive. The sample comprised PBMCs. This chain connects TRBV6-1 to TRBJ2-7; a possible D gene is TRBD1 (6 bases). CDR3 nucleotides: TGTGCCAGCAGTCTAGACAGGAGCTCCTACGAGCAGTACTTC. This translates into CASSLDRSSYEQYF.